Below are 30 T cell receptor beta chains sequenced from a single sample in a study of metastatic and nonmetastatic thyroid tumors. Ahead of thyroid surgery, no patient had received treatment of any kind. TCRdb reassembled clones from the PCR reads with MiXCR. The sample includes some 30,000 clones, about a tenth of them seen just once. Sequenced input: blood. The receptors here all came from a female donor with papillary thyroid cancer or a benign thyroid nodule (not recorded which). Some clones in this sample may be carry-over from other donors' samples.

This clone came up many times. Written as DNA, the CDR3 is TGTGCCAGCAGCGCCCAGACGGGCACTGAAGCTTTCTTT. The encoded protein is CASSAQTGTEAFF. The chain combines TRBV11-3 with TRBJ1-1; D ambiguous. This CDR3 has 13 residues. CDR1 and CDR2 from the germline V gene are SGHNT and YENEEA. V was shortened by 5 bases and J by 4 bases, with 11 bases between the two germline ends.

This clone was seen repeatedly, ten times or more. A clone one base away is much larger, so this may be a read error. Other DNA sequences in the same sample also yield this CDR3. This rearrangement joins TRBV28 to TRBJ1-1; 7 nucleotides match TRBD1. Germline V lookup: CDR1 MDHEN, CDR2 SYDVKM. Trimming took 2 bases from V and 3 from J; bases not matched to a gene: 3. This CDR3 is built from 14 residues. CDR3 DNA: TGTGCCAGCAGTTTAAATCAGGGGGACACTGAAGCTTTCTTT. Translated, it gives CASSLNQGDTEAFF. The whole variable domain, filled in from reference TRBV28 and TRBJ1-1, reads DVKVTQSSRYLVKRTGEKVFLECVQDMDHENMFWYRQDPGLGLRLIYFSYDVKMKEKGDIPEGYSVSREKKERFSLILESASTNQTSMYLCASSLNQGDTEAFFGQGTRLTVV.

This clone was picked up many times. This chain joins TRBV5-1 and TRBJ2-1; D may correspond to TRBD1 or TRBD2 (5 bases each). Germline V gene lookup returns CDR1 SGHRS and CDR2 YFSETQ. CDR3 length: 15 residues. V gave up 2 bases and J gave up 3 bases, with 12 bases separating them. The CDR3 protein is CASSFPGAIYNEQFF. CDR3 bases: TGCGCCAGCAGCTTCCCCGGGGCCATCTACAATGAGCAGTTCTTC.

This clone has more than one count but fewer than ten. This may be a read error, as it is one base from a much larger clone. This chain joins TRBV20-1 and TRBJ1-4; D ambiguous. The CDR3 is 12 residues long. Germline V CDR1 and CDR2: DFQATT, SNEGSKA (reference sequence). The V and J ends lost 6 bases and 10 bases respectively, with 15 bases between them. In DNA form, the CDR3 reads TGCAGTGCGCCCCACCAGGATGGAAAACTGTTTTTT. Translated, it gives CSAPHQDGKLFF.

The table lists this clone with many counts. J is TRBJ2-5 and V is TRBV3-1, with a weak D call TRBD1 (6 bases). CDR1 and CDR2 (germline): LGHDT, YNNKEL (reference sequence). V lost 1 base and J lost 4, with 10 bases in between. The CDR3 has 14 residues. For the CDR3, the DNA is TGTGCCAGCAGCCAAGTTCCCAGGGGAGAGACCCAGTACTTC. Protein product: CASSQVPRGETQYF.

At least ten counts were recorded for this clone. A read error may explain this, as a much larger clone is one base away. The chain couples TRBV6-1 to TRBJ2-3; TRBD2 aligns across 11 bases. J was trimmed by 1 base and V by 4 bases; bases with no gene match: 4. The CDR3 sequence is 16 residues long. Germline assignment: CDR1 MNHNS and CDR2 SASEGT. The CDR3 DNA reads as TGTGCCAGCAGTGCATTAGCGGGAGGGGGCACAGATACGCAGTATTTT. As protein: CASSALAGGGTDTQYF.

The CDR3, as DNA: TGCAGTGCTAGCCCAGCCTCCTACGAGCAGTACTTC. It specifies CSASPASYEQYF. V usage is TRBV20-1 and J usage is TRBJ2-7; D is uncertain. CDR1 and CDR2 from the germline V gene are DFQATT and SNEGSKA (reference sequence). CDR3 length: 12 amino acids. V shed 3 bases and J shed 0 bases, with 6 bases lying between them.

This clone was seen ten or more times. This chain links TRBV7-9 with TRBJ1-2; 9 bases agree with TRBD1. This CDR3 region has 15 residues. Germline V gene data show CDR1 as SEHNR and CDR2 as FQNEAQ (reference sequence). The J segment lost 4 bases and the V segment lost 5 bases, leaving 8 bases of the junction unmatched. CDR3 sequence: CASSAFGQGFYGYTF. CDR3 coding DNA: TGTGCCAGCAGCGCCTTCGGACAGGGGTTCTATGGCTACACCTTC. Complete variable domain (other parts from reference TRBV7-9 and TRBJ1-2): DTGVSQNPRHKITKRGQNVTFRCDPISEHNRLYWYRQTLGQGPEFLTYFQNEAQLEKSRLLSDRFSAERPKGSFSTLEIQRTEQGDSAMYLCASSAFGQGFYGYTFGSGTRLTVV.

This chain links TRBV2 with TRBJ2-7; no definite D call. From germline, CDR1 is SNHLY and CDR2 FYNNEI. The CDR3 extends over 13 amino acids. V dropped 5 bases and J dropped 2 bases, with 10 bases sitting between them. CDR3 nucleotide sequence: TGTGCCAGCAGTCCGGGCGGTACCTACGAGCAGTACTTC. This encodes CASSPGGTYEQYF.

Many counts were recorded for this clone. The chain couples TRBV5-1 to TRBJ2-1; 7 bases align to TRBD1. CDR3 size: 16 residues. V dropped 4 bases and J dropped 5; count of bases not matched to a gene: 12. Germline V lookup: CDR1 SGHRS, CDR2 YFSETQ. The CDR3 DNA is TGCGCCAGCAGCCCTCCTGAAGGGGGCATCGACAATGAGCAGTTCTTC. As protein: CASSPPEGGIDNEQFF.

The gene calls are TRBV6-6 and TRBJ2-3; TRBD2 is a possible D gene (7 bases). The CDR3 runs to 16 residues. The germline CDR1 and CDR2 sequences are MNHNY and SVGAGI (reference sequence). Trimming removed 0 bases at V and 8 bases at J, with 18 bases between. CDR3 sequence: CASSYSPGGRGSTQYF. For the CDR3, the DNA is TGTGCCAGCAGTTACTCGCCGGGGGGCCGAGGTAGTACGCAGTATTTT.

This chain joins TRBV2 and TRBJ2-4; 8 bases match TRBD1. Trimming cost V 8 bases and J 1 base; bases outside gene matches: 1. The CDR3 has 13 amino acids. The germline V gene encodes CDR1 SNHLY and CDR2 FYNNEI. Written as DNA, the CDR3 is TGTGCCAGCCGACAGGGGGCCAAAAACATTCAGTACTTC. Residues: CASRQGAKNIQYF.

This chain connects TRBV5-1 to TRBJ2-7; 13 bases line up with TRBD2. CDR3 length: 16 residues. The germline CDR1 and CDR2 sequences are SGHRS and YFSETQ. Germline trimming cut 4 bases from V and 6 bases from J; bases unmatched to any gene: 10. The CDR3: CASSGGLAGRTGEQYF. As DNA, the CDR3 is TGCGCCAGCAGCGGGGGACTAGCGGGGAGGACGGGCGAGCAGTACTTC.

The chain recombines TRBV19 with TRBJ1-2; 8 bases match TRBD1. This CDR3 comprises 15 residues. Germline V gene lookup returns CDR1 LNHDA and CDR2 SQIVND (reference sequence). After removal of 3 bases from V and 3 bases from J, the junction contained 6 bases not matched to a gene. The CDR3 loop reads CASSIMTGADYGYTF. CDR3 nucleotide sequence: TGTGCCAGTAGTATCATGACAGGGGCAGACTATGGCTACACCTTC. Looking up the rest from reference TRBV19 and TRBJ1-2 gives the full variable domain: DGGITQSPKYLFRKEGQNVTLSCEQNLNHDAMYWYRQDPGQGLRLIYYSQIVNDFQKGDIAEGYSVSREKKESFPLTVTSAQKNPTAFYLCASSIMTGADYGYTFGSGTRLTVV.

At least ten counts were recorded for this clone. This rearrangement joins TRBV9 to TRBJ2-5, with 7 bases fitting TRBD1. Trimming cost V 2 bases and J 5 bases; bases outside gene matches: 9. The CDR3 runs 15 residues. Germline CDR1 reads SGDLS; CDR2 reads YYNGEE. CDR3 DNA sequence: TGTGCCAGCAGCGTCCGAACTAAGGACAGGGAGACCCAGTACTTC. Protein sequence: CASSVRTKDRETQYF. Variable domain in full (rest from reference TRBV9 and TRBJ2-5): DSGVTQTPKHLITATGQRVTLRCSPRSGDLSVYWYQQSLDQGLQFLIQYYNGEERAKGNILERFSAQQFPDLHSELNLSSLELGDSALYFCASSVRTKDRETQYFGPGTRLLVL.

In its sample, this clone was seen many times. This chain links TRBV30 with TRBJ2-3; a weak D match, TRBD2 (5 bases). The CDR3 consists of 12 residues. CDR1 is GTSNPN, CDR2 SVGIG, per germline (reference sequence). Trimming pared 4 bases from V and 2 bases from J, leaving 7 bases between. CDR3 coding DNA: TGTGCCTGGAATCGGGACACAGATACGCAGTATTTT. Protein: CAWNRDTDTQYF.

The V and J genes are TRBV6-1 and TRBJ2-2; 9 positions match TRBD1. This CDR3 has 16 residues. After removal of 7 bases from V and 1 base from J, the junction contained 7 bases not matched to a gene. Germline loops: CDR1 MNHNS, CDR2 SASEGT. The CDR3 DNA reads TGTGCCAGCAACCCTCGGACAGGGGTGAACACCGGGGAGCTGTTTTTT. Protein: CASNPRTGVNTGELFF.

This clone is classed as medium-sized. The rearrangement joins TRBV6-5 to TRBJ1-6; D not resolved. V was clipped by 0 bases and J by 0 bases, with 6 bases between them. CDR3 length: 16 amino acids. CDR1 is MNHEY, CDR2 SVGAGI, per germline. The CDR3 reads CASSYSPSSYNSPLHF. The DNA for the CDR3 is TGTGCCAGCAGTTACTCGCCGAGCTCCTATAATTCACCCCTCCACTTT.

The chain employs TRBV6-1 and TRBJ1-2; D may be TRBD1 (6 bases). The CDR3 covers 14 residues. Per the germline V gene, CDR1 is MNHNS and CDR2 is SASEGT. The V and J ends lost 6 bases and 2 bases respectively, with 13 bases between them. The chain's CDR3 is CASSQLGGNYGYTF. The CDR3 nucleotides read TGTGCCAGCAGCCAACTTGGGGGCAACTATGGCTACACCTTC.

The sample holds a few counts of this clone. A much more abundant neighbour one base away suggests this may be a read error. The sample carries other DNA sequences with the same CDR3. The chain employs TRBV9 and TRBJ2-1; 8 nucleotides match TRBD2. This CDR3 comprises 14 residues. CDR1 is SGDLS and CDR2 is YYNGEE in the germline V gene. Germline trimming cut 4 bases from V and 7 bases from J; bases unmatched to any gene: 7. The DNA for the CDR3 is TGTGCCAGCAGCCCCCTCCCGGGGGGGAATGAGCAGTTCTTC. It translates to CASSPLPGGNEQFF.

This clone was recorded many times. The DNA for the CDR3 is TGTGCCAGCAGCTTGACCTCAGGGGGCTCCTACAATGAGCAGTTCTTC. Encoded protein: CASSLTSGGSYNEQFF. J is TRBJ2-1 and V is TRBV7-9, with 7 bases that match TRBD1. The CDR3 totals 16 residues. Germline V gene data show CDR1 as SEHNR and CDR2 as FQNEAQ (reference sequence). The trim removed 3 bases at V and 0 bases at J, leaving 5 bases unmatched.

This clone was seen at least ten times. This chain links TRBV6-1 with TRBJ2-5; TRBD2 matches at 7 bases. Germline-derived CDR1 and CDR2 are MNHNS and SASEGT. V gave up 5 bases and J gave up 4 bases; unmatched junction bases: 7. The CDR3 contains 14 residues. The CDR3 reads CASSHSGRGETQYF. The CDR3 nucleotides read TGTGCCAGCAGTCATAGCGGGCGGGGAGAGACCCAGTACTTC.

Ten or more counts support this clone. DNA of the CDR3: TGTGCCAGCAGCTTGGGAGCGGAGACCCCAACAGATACGCAGTATTTT. This gives the protein CASSLGAETPTDTQYF. This chain links TRBV5-6 with TRBJ2-3, with a tentative D call TRBD2 (5 bases). The germline V gene encodes CDR1 SGHDT and CDR2 YYEEEE. V was shortened by 0 bases and J by 3 bases, with 14 bases between the two germline ends. This CDR3 comprises 16 residues.

This clone was seen at least ten times. Other DNA sequences in the sample encode the same CDR3. The chain carries TRBV10-3 and TRBJ1-4, with D unclear. The V end lost 7 bases, the J end lost 4 bases, and 16 bases lay between the germline ends. CDR1 ENHRY and CDR2 SYGVKD come from the germline V gene. There are 15 residues in the CDR3. The CDR3 here is CAIKDAGSLNEKLFF. The CDR3 nucleotides read TGTGCCATCAAGGACGCCGGTTCCCTTAATGAAAAACTGTTTTTT.

Ten or more counts support this clone. The V gene is TRBV2, the J gene TRBJ1-4, with TRBD1 matching over 9 bases. CDR3 length: 16 amino acids. V trimming: 6 bases; J trimming: 3 bases; junction bases outside the gene matches: 8. CDR1 SNHLY and CDR2 FYNNEI come from the germline V gene. CDR3 DNA sequence: TGTGCCAGCAGCTCGGACAGGGGATCATCTAATGAAAAACTGTTTTTT. The encoded protein is CASSSDRGSSNEKLFF.

This clone was seen at least ten times. The V gene is TRBV27, the J gene TRBJ2-1, with a possible D match to TRBD1 (5 bases). The V and J ends lost 5 bases and 0 bases respectively, with 17 bases between them. CDR1 and CDR2 (germline): MNHEY, SMNVEV (reference sequence). The CDR3 contains 17 residues. CDR3 in amino acids: CASSHSEFDSSYNEQFF. CDR3 sequence (DNA): TGTGCCAGCAGTCATTCCGAGTTCGACAGCTCCTACAATGAGCAGTTCTTC.

The sample holds many counts of this clone. The V and J genes are TRBV30 and TRBJ2-5; either TRBD1 or TRBD2 may supply D (5 bases each). With 3 bases removed from V and 7 bases from J, the gap between germline ends came to 24 bases. This CDR3 spans 16 amino acids. Per germline, CDR1 GTSNPN and CDR2 SVGIG (reference sequence). CDR3 nucleotides: TGTGCCTGGAGCAATCTCGGGACCCTTACCTTCGGGACCCAGTACTTC. Its protein is CAWSNLGTLTFGTQYF. The variable domain in full, with the rest retrieved from reference TRBV30 and TRBJ2-5, is SQTIHQWPATLVQPVGSPLSLECTVEGTSNPNLYWYRQAAGRGLQLLFYSVGIGQISSEVPQNLSASRPQDRQFILSSKKLLLSDSGFYLCAWSNLGTLTFGTQYFGPGTRLLVL.

This clone was seen more than once but under ten times. This rearrangement joins TRBV19 to TRBJ2-2; possible D gene TRBD1, 6 bases. Germline CDR1 and CDR2: LNHDA and SQIVND (reference sequence). V was cut by 4 bases and J by 5 bases, with 17 bases left in between. This CDR3 comprises 16 residues. CDR3 region: CASSTKGQGRTGELFF. DNA of the CDR3: TGTGCCAGTAGTACAAAGGGACAAGGAAGGACCGGGGAGCTGTTTTTT. Supplemented by reference TRBV19 and TRBJ2-2, the full variable domain reads DGGITQSPKYLFRKEGQNVTLSCEQNLNHDAMYWYRQDPGQGLRLIYYSQIVNDFQKGDIAEGYSVSREKKESFPLTVTSAQKNPTAFYLCASSTKGQGRTGELFFGEGSRLTVL.

This clone was seen many times. V and J are TRBV5-6 and TRBJ1-4, with TRBD1 matching 9 bases. The trim removed 6 bases at V and 5 bases at J, leaving 11 bases unmatched. The CDR3 loop spans 16 amino acids. CDR1 and CDR2 from the germline V gene are SGHDT and YYEEEE. The CDR3 is CASTTLTGGGNEKLFF. CDR3 DNA: TGTGCCAGCACCACCCTGACAGGGGGAGGGAATGAAAAACTGTTTTTT. Filled out from reference TRBV5-6 and TRBJ1-4, the complete variable domain reads DAGVTQSPTHLIKTRGQQVTLRCSPKSGHDTVSWYQQALGQGPQFIFQYYEEEERQRGNFPDRFSGHQFPNYSSELNVNALLLGDSALYLCASTTLTGGGNEKLFFGSGTQLSVL.

This clone was seen many times. The chain is built from TRBV7-9 and TRBJ2-7; 7 bases map to TRBD1. The trim removed 6 bases at V and 2 bases at J, leaving 10 bases unmatched. Germline V gives CDR1 SEHNR, CDR2 FQNEAQ (reference sequence). This CDR3 region has 15 residues. The CDR3: CASSINRDSPYEQYF. CDR3 nucleotide sequence: TGTGCCAGCAGTATCAACCGGGACAGCCCCTACGAGCAGTACTTC.